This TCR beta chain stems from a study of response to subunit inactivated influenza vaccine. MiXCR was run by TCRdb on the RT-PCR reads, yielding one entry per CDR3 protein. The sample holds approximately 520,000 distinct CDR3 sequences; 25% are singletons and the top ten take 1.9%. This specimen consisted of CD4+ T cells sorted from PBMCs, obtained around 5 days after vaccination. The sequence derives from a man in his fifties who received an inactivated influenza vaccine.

The CDR3 DNA is TGCAGTGCTCCCGACAGGTTTAGCAATCAGCCCCAGCATTTT. Amino acid sequence: CSAPDRFSNQPQHF. The chain uses TRBV20-1 and TRBJ1-5; a possible D gene is TRBD1 (6 bases). V gave up 5 bases and J gave up 0 bases, with 11 bases separating them. The CDR3 totals 14 residues. Germline CDR1 and CDR2: DFQATT and SNEGSKA (reference sequence).